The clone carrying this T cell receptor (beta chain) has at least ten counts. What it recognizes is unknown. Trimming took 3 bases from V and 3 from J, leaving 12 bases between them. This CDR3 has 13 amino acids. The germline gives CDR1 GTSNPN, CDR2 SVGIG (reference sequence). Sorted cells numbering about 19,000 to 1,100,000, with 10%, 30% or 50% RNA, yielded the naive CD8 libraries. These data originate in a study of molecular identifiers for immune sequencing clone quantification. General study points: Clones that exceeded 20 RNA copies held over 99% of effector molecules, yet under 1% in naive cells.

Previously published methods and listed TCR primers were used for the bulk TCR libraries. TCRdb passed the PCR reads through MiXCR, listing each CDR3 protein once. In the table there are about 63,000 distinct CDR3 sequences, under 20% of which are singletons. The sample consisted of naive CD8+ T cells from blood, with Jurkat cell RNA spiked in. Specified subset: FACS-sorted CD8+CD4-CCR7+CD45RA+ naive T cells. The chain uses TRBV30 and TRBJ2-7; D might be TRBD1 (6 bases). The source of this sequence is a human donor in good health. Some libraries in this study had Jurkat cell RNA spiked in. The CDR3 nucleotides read TGTGCCTGGAGCTCCGGACAGCACTACGAGCAGTACTTC. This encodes CAWSSGQHYEQYF.